This T cell receptor beta chain was captured by sequencing in a study of tumor T cells in aggressive B-cell lymphoma. TCRdb's table, derived via immunoSEQ multiplex PCR, lists solely in-frame clones and lacks some. The data contain thousands of clones, over 65% of them singletons. This receptor was obtained from an adult with diffuse large B cell lymphoma. Sequenced sample: tumor tissue.

CDR3 in DNA: TGTGCCAGCCATGACAGTTCCTACGAGCAGTACTTC. Its protein is CASHDSSYEQYF. The V and J genes are TRBV28 and TRBJ2-7, with D perhaps TRBD1 (5 bases). The CDR3 extends over 12 amino acids. Germline CDR1 and CDR2: MDHEN and SYDVKM. Trimming pared 8 bases from V and 1 base from J, leaving 9 bases between.